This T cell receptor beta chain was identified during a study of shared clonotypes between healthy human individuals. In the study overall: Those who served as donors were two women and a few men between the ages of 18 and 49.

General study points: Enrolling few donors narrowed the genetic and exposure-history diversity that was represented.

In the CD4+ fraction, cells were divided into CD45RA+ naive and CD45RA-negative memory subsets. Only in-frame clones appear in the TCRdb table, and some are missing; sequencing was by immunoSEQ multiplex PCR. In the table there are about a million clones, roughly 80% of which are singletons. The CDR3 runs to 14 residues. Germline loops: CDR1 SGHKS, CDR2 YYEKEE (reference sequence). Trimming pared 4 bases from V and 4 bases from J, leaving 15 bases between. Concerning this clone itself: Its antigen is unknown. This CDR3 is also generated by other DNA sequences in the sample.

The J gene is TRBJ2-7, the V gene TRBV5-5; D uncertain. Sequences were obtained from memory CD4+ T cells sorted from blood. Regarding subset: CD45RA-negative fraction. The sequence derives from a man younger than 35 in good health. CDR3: CASSPGEGYYEQYF. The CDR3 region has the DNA TGTGCCAGCAGCCCCGGCGAAGGGTATTACGAGCAGTACTTC.